The T cell receptor beta chain under discussion was sequenced for a study of cytomegalovirus exposure and HLA in healthy donors. Study-wide results and limits: A later analysis linked a missense variant in DCLRE1C to the trimming of TCR beta V and J genes.

With 60 Vbeta and 13 Jbeta primers, the PCR was carried out. Assay used: immunoSEQ multiplex PCR; TCRdb lists only in-frame clones, some missing. The repertoire holds around 140,000 clones, with approximately 80% as singletons. About this clone: The antigen is unknown.

This CDR3 is 13 amino acids long. V lost 3 bases to trimming and J lost 5 bases, with 5 bases between them. Germline-derived CDR1 and CDR2 are LNHDA and SQIVND (reference sequence). The chain has TRBV19 and TRBJ2-6; D is ambiguous. This TCR came from a man in his fifties or sixties in good health and CMV-seronegative. The source material was PBMCs. The CDR3 DNA reads as TGTGCCAGTAGTATGGGCAGGGCCAACGTCCTGACTTTC. Protein product: CASSMGRANVLTF.